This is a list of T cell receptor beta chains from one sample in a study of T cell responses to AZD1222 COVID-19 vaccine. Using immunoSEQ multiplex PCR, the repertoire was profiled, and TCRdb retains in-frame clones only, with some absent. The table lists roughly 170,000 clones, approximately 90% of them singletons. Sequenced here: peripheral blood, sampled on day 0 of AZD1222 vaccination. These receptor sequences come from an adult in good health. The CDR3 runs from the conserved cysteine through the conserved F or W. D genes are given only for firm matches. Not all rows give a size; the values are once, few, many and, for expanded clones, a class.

CASSLRDPSFYEQYF	TGTGCCAGCAGTTTAAGAGATCCCAGTTTCTACGAGCAGTACTTC	TRBV27	TRBJ2-7	NA	NA
CASRWDGNSPLHF	TGTGCCAGTAGATGGGATGGAAATTCACCCCTCCACTTT	TRBV19	TRBJ1-6	NA	NA
CASSQNLRELFF	TGCGCCAGCAGCCAGAACCTTCGGGAGCTGTTTTTT	TRBV4-1	TRBJ2-2	NA	NA
CASRKGQLSSYNSPLHF	TGTGCCAGCAGAAAAGGACAGCTGAGCTCCTATAATTCACCCCTCCACTTT	TRBV27	TRBJ1-6	NA	NA
CASSETGVNTGELFF	TGTGCCAGCAGCGAAACAGGGGTCAACACCGGGGAGCTGTTTTTT	TRBV9	TRBJ2-2	TRBD1	NA
CASSVGGGAGQPQHF	TGTGCCAGCAGCGTGGGAGGGGGCGCGGGTCAGCCCCAGCATTTT	TRBV9	TRBJ1-5	TRBD1	NA
CASSPQEGGTEKLFF	TGCGCCAGCAGCCCCCAGGAGGGTGGCACTGAAAAACTGTTTTTT	TRBV4-1	TRBJ1-4	NA	NA
CASSPRPTSGGRDEQFF	TGTGCCAGCAGCCCCCGGCCGACTAGCGGGGGGAGGGATGAGCAGTTCTTC	TRBV9	TRBJ2-1	TRBD2	NA
CASSFTPGTAGSYGYTF	TGTGCCAGCAGCTTCACCCCCGGGACGGCTGGCAGCTATGGCTACACCTTC	TRBV9	TRBJ1-2	NA	NA
CASSRGGPYEQYF	TGTGCCAGCAGCCGCGGGGGGCCGTACGAGCAGTACTTC	TRBV7-8	TRBJ2-7	TRBD2	NA
CSVGTGGNSPLHF	TGCAGCGTTGGGACGGGAGGGAATTCACCCCTCCACTTT	TRBV29-1	TRBJ1-6	NA	NA
CASSYRSGTEAFF	TGTGCCAGCAGTTATAGGTCAGGCACTGAAGCTTTCTTT	TRBV27	TRBJ1-1	NA	NA
CASSDGAGVMNTEAFF	TGTGCCAGCAGTGATGGGGCAGGGGTCATGAACACTGAAGCTTTCTTT	TRBV2	TRBJ1-1	NA	NA
CASSLRARGLGHEQYF	TGTGCCAGCAGCTTACGGGCGAGGGGTTTGGGGCACGAGCAGTACTTC	TRBV5-6	TRBJ2-7	NA	NA
CASSLSGGRPGGEQYF	TGTGCCAGCAGTTTATCGGGGGGGAGGCCCGGGGGCGAGCAGTACTTC	TRBV27	TRBJ2-7	TRBD2	once
CASSSGGRTDTQYF	TGTGCCAGCAGCTCAGGGGGGCGCACAGATACGCAGTATTTT	TRBV3-1/TRBV3-2	TRBJ2-3	NA	NA
CASSQDEGRYGYTF	TGTGCCAGCAGCCAAGATGAGGGGAGATATGGCTACACCTTC	TRBV3-1/TRBV3-2	TRBJ1-2	NA	NA
CASNSPRGLEAFF	TGTGCCAGCAATTCCCCCCGGGGGCTTGAAGCTTTCTTT	TRBV5-6	TRBJ1-1	NA	NA